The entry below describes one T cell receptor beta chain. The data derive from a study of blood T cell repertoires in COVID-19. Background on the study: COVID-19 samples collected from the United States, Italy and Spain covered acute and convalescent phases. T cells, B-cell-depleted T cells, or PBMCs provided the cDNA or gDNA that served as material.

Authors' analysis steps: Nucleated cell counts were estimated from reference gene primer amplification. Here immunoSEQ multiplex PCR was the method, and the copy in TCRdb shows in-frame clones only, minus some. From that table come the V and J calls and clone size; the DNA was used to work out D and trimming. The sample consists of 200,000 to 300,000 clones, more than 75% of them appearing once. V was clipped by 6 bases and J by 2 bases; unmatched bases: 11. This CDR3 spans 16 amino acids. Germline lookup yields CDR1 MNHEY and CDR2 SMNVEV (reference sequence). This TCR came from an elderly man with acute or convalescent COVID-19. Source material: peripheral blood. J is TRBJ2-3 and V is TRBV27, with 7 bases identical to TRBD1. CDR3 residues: CASSPPGQQNTDTQYF. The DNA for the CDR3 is TGTGCCAGCAGCCCCCCGGGACAGCAGAACACAGATACGCAGTATTTT.